This T cell receptor (beta chain) was found in a study of identical twins. Findings and caveats of the study: Sequences that were beta out-of-frame showed weaker excess twin sharing.

Using its own MiXCR run on the 5' RACE reads, TCRdb lists one record per CDR3 protein. Seen here are some 1,700,000 distinct CDR3 sequences, roughly 35% observed once, and the top ten hold 0.27%. CDR1 is MGHRA, CDR2 YSYEKL, per germline. The CDR3 length is 18 residues. About this clonotype: The antigen remains unidentified.

The specimen sequenced was cord blood. The clonotype was recovered from a newborn girl in good health. V gene TRBV4-1 combines with J gene TRBJ2-4; 12 bases agree with TRBD2. The J call could be wrong; TRBJ2-7 is a better fit for the DNA end. This CDR3 is CASSQELAGGPSLSEQYF. The CDR3 DNA is TGCGCCAGCAGCCAAGAACTAGCGGGAGGTCCCAGCTTATCCGAGCAGTACTTC.